This T cell receptor beta chain was observed in a study of cytomegalovirus exposure and HLA in healthy donors. Across the study: Out of a few hundred genotyped donors, around 80% belonged to the Caucasian-associated ancestry cluster.

Researchers ran the PCR with 60 Vbeta and 13 Jbeta primers. The data were produced by immunoSEQ multiplex PCR, yet TCRdb's version contains in-frame clones alone and is incomplete. The sample includes approximately 150,000 clones, 80% of them seen just once. V lost 7 bases, J lost 2 bases, and 13 bases stayed unmatched. CDR3 length: 16 residues. Germline V gene sequence: CDR1 SQVTM, CDR2 ANQGSEA. Study-level results: A cluster of highly shared sequence variants was likely a sequencing artifact. Immune exposure information available was restricted to CMV serostatus.

Notes on this clone: Its specificity is not known.

The chain links TRBV29-1 to TRBJ2-7; 11 nucleotides match TRBD1. The TCR comes from a man aged 18-30 years in good health and CMV-seropositive. The sample comprised PBMCs. DNA of the CDR3: TGCAGCGCTATCAAGCCCCCGGGACAGGGGGCCTACGAGCAGTACTTC. Encoded protein: CSAIKPPGQGAYEQYF.